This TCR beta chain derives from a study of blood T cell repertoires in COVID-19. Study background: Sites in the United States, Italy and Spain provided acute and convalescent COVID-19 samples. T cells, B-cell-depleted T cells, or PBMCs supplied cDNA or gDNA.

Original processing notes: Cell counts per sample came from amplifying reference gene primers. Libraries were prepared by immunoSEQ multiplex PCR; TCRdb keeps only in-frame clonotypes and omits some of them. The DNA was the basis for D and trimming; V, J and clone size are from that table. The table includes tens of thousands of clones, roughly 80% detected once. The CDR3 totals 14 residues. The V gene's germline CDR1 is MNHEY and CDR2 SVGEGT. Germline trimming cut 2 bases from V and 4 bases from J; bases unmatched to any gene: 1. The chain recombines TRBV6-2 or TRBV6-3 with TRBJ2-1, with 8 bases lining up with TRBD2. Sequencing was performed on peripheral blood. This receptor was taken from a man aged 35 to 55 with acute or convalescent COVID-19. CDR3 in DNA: TGTGCCAGCAGTTACGGGACTAGTTACAATGAGCAGTTCTTC. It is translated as CASSYGTSYNEQFF.